Described below is a single TCR beta chain sequence and its context. The sample comes from a study of blood T cells in healthy people across ages. Together with a sample-barcoded 5' primer, a J-beta primer mix was included in a second PCR lasting about 7 to 11 cycles. MiXCR, run by TCRdb on the 5' RACE reads, gives a single entry per CDR3 protein. The table includes approximately 730,000 distinct CDR3 sequences, about 40% detected once. This receptor was taken from a woman in her sixties or seventies in good health. The specimen sequenced was blood.

In DNA form, the CDR3 reads TGTGCCAGCAGCCGAACCCTGACAGAGTACACTGAAGCTTTCTTT. Amino acids: CASSRTLTEYTEAFF. The rearrangement uses TRBV3-1 and TRBJ1-1, with D possibly TRBD1 on 5 matching bases. V lost 4 bases, J lost 3 bases, and 15 bases lay in between. CDR1 and CDR2 from the germline V gene are LGHDT and YNNKEL (reference sequence). This CDR3 contains 15 residues. The full variable domain, with the rest looked up from reference TRBV3-1 and TRBJ1-1, is DTAVSQTPKYLVTQMGNDKSIKCEQNLGHDTMYWYKQDSKKFLKIMFSYNNKELIINETVPNRFSPKSPDKAHLNLHINSLELGDSAVYFCASSRTLTEYTEAFFGQGTRLTVV.